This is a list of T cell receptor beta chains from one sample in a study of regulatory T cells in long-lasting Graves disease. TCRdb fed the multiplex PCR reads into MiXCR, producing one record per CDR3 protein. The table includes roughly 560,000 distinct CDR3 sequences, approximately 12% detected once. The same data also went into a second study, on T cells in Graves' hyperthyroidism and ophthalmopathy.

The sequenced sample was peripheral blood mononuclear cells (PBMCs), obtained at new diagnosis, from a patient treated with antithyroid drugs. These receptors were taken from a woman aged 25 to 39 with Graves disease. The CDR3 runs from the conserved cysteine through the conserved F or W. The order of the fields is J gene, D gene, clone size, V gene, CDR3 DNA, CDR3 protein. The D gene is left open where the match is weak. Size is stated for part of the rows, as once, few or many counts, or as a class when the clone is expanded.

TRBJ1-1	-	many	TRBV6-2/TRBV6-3	TGTGCCAGCAGATTATCGAGGGGGAGGACTGAAGCTTTCTTT	CASRLSRGRTEAFF
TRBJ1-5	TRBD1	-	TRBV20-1	TGCAGTGCGGCCAGACAGGGACACAATCAGCCCCAGCATTTT	CSAARQGHNQPQHF
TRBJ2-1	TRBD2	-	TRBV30	TGTGCCTGGAGTGCCTTAGCGGGGGGTACCCTTAATGAGCAGTTCTTC	CAWSALAGGTLNEQFF
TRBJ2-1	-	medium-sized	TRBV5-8	TGTGCCACCCTGCCGGGTCCAAGCTCCTACAATGAGCAGTTCTTC	CATLPGPSSYNEQFF
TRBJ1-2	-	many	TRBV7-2	TGTGCCAGCAGCTACCGGGCCCGGGATGGCTACACCTTC	CASSYRARDGYTF
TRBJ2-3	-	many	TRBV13	TGTGCCAGCAGCCACCGCGGGGGCCCTTTCACAGATACGCAGTATTTT	CASSHRGGPFTDTQYF
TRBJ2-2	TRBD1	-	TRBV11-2	TGTGCCAGCAGCTCTCCTAGGACAGGTCCAAGATATACGTACACCGGGGAGCTGTTTTTT	CASSSPRTGPRYTYTGELFF
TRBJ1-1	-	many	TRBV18	TGTGCCAGCGCGGGACCGATGAACACTGAAGCTTTCTTT	CASAGPMNTEAFF
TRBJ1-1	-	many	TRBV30	TGTGCCTGGAGTCAGGGCGGTGAAGCTTTCTTT	CAWSQGGEAFF
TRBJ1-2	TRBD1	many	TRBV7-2	TGTGCCAGCAGCGCCCGGACAGGGGCGGCTGGCTACACCTTC	CASSARTGAAGYTF
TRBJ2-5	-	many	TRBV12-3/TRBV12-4	TGTGCCAGTGGAGCTGGGGGGCAGGGCGGCCAAGAGACCCAGTACTTC	CASGAGGQGGQETQYF
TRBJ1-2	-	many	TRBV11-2	TGTGCCAGCAGCACCAGGGCGTTGATGCGGGATGGCTACACCTTC	CASSTRALMRDGYTF
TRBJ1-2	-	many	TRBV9	TGTGCCAGCAGCTCTCTGGGGTTTGGCTACACCTTC	CASSSLGFGYTF
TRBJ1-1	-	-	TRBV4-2	TGTGCCAGCAATTCCAGGGGATTTGGCACTGAAGCTTTCTTT	CASNSRGFGTEAFF
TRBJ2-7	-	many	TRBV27	TGTGCCAGCAGTTTAAGTGGGAGTAGTCGGTACGAGCAGTACTTC	CASSLSGSSRYEQYF
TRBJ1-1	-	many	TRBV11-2	TGTGCCAGCAGCCCCACCGGGTCCCGCGGGATTATGAACACTGAAGCTTTCTTT	CASSPTGSRGIMNTEAFF
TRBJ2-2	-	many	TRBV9	TGTGCCAGCAGCGTAGAGTGGCGCGGTCGTTCGGCCGGGGAGCTGTTTTTT	CASSVEWRGRSAGELFF
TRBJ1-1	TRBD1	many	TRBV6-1	TGTGCCAGCAGCTGGGACAGGATGAACACTGAAGCTTTCTTT	CASSWDRMNTEAFF
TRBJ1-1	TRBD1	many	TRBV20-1	TGCAGTGCGGCCGGGACAGGGGTCTTGGCTTTCTTT	CSAAGTGVLAFF
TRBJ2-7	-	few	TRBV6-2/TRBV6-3	TGTGCCAGCAGTTACCATACAGCACGGGTCAGCGAGCAGTACTTC	CASSYHTARVSEQYF
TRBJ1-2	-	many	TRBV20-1	TGCAGTGCCACCGACAGGTGGTCCTATGGCTACACCTTC	CSATDRWSYGYTF
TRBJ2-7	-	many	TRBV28	TGTGCCAGCAGTTCTCAGGGTAGCTCCTACGAGCAGTACTTC	CASSSQGSSYEQYF
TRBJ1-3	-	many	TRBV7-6	TGTGCCAGCAGCTTCCTAGCAGGGTCTGGAAACACCATATATTTT	CASSFLAGSGNTIYF
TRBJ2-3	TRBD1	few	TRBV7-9	TGTGCCAGCACCCCAGGGAGGGGGAAACAGGGGGCAATAGATACGCAGTATTTT	CASTPGRGKQGAIDTQYF
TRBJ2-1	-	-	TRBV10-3	TGTGCCATCAGTGTCGGGTACAATGAGCAGTTCTTC	CAISVGYNEQFF
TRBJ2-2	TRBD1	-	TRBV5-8	TGTGCCAGCACCCCAATCCGGGACAGGGGTTTTGCCGGGGAGCTGTTTTTT	CASTPIRDRGFAGELFF
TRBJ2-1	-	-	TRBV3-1	TGTGCCAGCAGCCAAGTGGGTTTGAGGGCCTACAATGAGCAGTTCTTC	CASSQVGLRAYNEQFF
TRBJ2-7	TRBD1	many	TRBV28	TGTGCCAGCAGTTCAGGACAGGTGACGGGACCGTACTTC	CASSSGQVTGPYF
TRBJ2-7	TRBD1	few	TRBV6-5	TGTGCCAGCAGTTACTTCGGGACAGCCCTTGGGAACGAGCAGTACTTC	CASSYFGTALGNEQYF
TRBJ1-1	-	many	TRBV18	TGTGCCAGCTCACCACAGTCGACGGGTACTGAAGCTTTCTTT	CASSPQSTGTEAFF
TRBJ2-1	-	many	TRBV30	TGTGCCTGGGCGCGGGATTTTAGTTTCTATGAGCAGTTCTTC	CAWARDFSFYEQFF
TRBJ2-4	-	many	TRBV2	TGTGCCAGCAGTGAAGCTGAGATAGCCAAAAACATTCAGTACTTC	CASSEAEIAKNIQYF
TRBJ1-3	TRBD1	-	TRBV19	TGTGCCAGTAGTACTAGACAGGGGGCGAGCTCTGGAAACACCATATATTTT	CASSTRQGASSGNTIYF
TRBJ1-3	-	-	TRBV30	TGTGCCTGGGTCGGTAGATTGTCTGGAAACACCATATATTTT	CAWVGRLSGNTIYF
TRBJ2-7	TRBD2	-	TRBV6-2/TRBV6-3	TGTGCCAGCAGTTATGGCGGGAGCCCACACTACGAGCAGTACTTC	CASSYGGSPHYEQYF
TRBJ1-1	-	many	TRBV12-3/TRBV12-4	TGTGCCAGCAGTTCCACTACAGGTAATCGCAACACTGAAGCTTTCTTT	CASSSTTGNRNTEAFF
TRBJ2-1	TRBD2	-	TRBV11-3	TGTGCCAGCAGCTCGTACACGGGACTAGCCCGCAATGAGCAGTTCTTC	CASSSYTGLARNEQFF
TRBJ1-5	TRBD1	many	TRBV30	TGTGCCTGGAGTGTACGGGGACAGGGGGCATGGCCCCAGCATTTT	CAWSVRGQGAWPQHF
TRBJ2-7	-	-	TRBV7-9	TGTGCCAGCAGCATCACCGGCGAGGGCTTGAGGTCCTACGAGCAGTACTTC	CASSITGEGLRSYEQYF
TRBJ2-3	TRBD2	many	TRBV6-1	TGTGCCAGCAATAAACTAGCGGGAGTGATGGATACGCAGTATTTT	CASNKLAGVMDTQYF
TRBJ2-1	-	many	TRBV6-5	TGTGCCAGCAGTTACTCGGAAATAGTCTCCTACAATGAGCAGTTCTTC	CASSYSEIVSYNEQFF
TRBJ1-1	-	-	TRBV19	TGTGCCAGTAGACTTGGACAGCTCTGCCACTTT	CASRLGQLCHF
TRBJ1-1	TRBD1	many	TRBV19	TGTGCCAGTAGTATCTATACCAGGGGGATGAACACTGAAGCTTTCTTT	CASSIYTRGMNTEAFF
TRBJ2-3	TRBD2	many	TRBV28	TGTGCCAGCAGTTTAGCGGGAGGGCCGGATACGCAGTATTTT	CASSLAGGPDTQYF
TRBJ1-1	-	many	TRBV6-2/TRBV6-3	TGTGCCAGCATACCCCAGGGTTTGAACACTGAAGCTTTCTTT	CASIPQGLNTEAFF
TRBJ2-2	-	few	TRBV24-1	TGTGCCACCCGACTGAGGGGTCCCGGGGAGCTGTTTTTT	CATRLRGPGELFF
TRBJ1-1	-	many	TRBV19	TGTGCCAGTAGTCCGGATCGGGGGCGCGGGGGGAACACTGAAGCTTTCTTT	CASSPDRGRGGNTEAFF
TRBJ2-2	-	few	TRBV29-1	TGCAGCGTTATGAAGGGGAGCACCGGGGAGCTGTTTTTT	CSVMKGSTGELFF
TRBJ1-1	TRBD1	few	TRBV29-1	TGCAGCGCCGTGACAGGGGGCTTGGAAGCTTTCTTT	CSAVTGGLEAFF
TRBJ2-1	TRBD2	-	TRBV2	TGTGCCAGCAGCGGGGAAGGGACTAGCGGGAGGGGGTACAATGAGCAGTTCTTC	CASSGEGTSGRGYNEQFF
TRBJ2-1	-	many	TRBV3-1	TGTGCCAGCAGCCAAGATACCCTGGATGAGCAGTTCTTC	CASSQDTLDEQFF
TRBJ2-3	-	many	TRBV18	TGTGCCAGCTCAGCCCCCGACGGCGGCACAGATACGCAGTATTTT	CASSAPDGGTDTQYF
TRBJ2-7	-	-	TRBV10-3	TGTGCCATCAGTGAGTTGGCCTACGAGCAGTACTTC	CAISELAYEQYF
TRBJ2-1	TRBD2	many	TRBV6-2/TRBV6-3	TGTGCCAGCAGGGCTAGCGGGGCCTCCTACAATGAGCAGTTCTTC	CASRASGASYNEQFF
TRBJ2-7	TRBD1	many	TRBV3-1	TGTGCCAGCAGCCAAGAACAGGGGGCCCCCTACGAGCAGTACTTC	CASSQEQGAPYEQYF